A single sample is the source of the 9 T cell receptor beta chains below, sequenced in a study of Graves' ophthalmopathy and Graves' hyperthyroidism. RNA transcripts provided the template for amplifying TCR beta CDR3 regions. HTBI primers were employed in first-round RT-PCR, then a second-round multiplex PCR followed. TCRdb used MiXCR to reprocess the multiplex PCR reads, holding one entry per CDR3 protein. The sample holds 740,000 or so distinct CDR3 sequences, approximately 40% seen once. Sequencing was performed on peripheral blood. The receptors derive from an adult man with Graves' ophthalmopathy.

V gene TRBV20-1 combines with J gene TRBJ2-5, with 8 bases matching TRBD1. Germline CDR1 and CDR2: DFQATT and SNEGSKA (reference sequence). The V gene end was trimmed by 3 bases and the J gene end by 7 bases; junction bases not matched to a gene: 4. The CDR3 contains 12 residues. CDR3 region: CSARAGGLTQYF. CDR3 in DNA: TGCAGTGCTAGGGCAGGGGGCTTGACCCAGTACTTC.

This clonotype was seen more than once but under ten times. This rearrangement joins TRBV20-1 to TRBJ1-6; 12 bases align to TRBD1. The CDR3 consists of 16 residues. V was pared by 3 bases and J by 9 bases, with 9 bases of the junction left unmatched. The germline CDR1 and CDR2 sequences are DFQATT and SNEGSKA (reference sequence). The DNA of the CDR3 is TGCAGTGCTAGGGCCCGGGACAGGGGGCTACGTTCACCCCTCCACTTT. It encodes CSARARDRGLRSPLHF.

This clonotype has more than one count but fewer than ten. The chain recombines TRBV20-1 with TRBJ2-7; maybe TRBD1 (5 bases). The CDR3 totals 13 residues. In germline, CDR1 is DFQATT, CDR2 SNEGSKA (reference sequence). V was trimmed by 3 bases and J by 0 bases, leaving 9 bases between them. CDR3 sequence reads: CSARKDTSYEQYF. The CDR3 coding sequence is TGCAGTGCTAGGAAGGACACCTCCTACGAGCAGTACTTC.

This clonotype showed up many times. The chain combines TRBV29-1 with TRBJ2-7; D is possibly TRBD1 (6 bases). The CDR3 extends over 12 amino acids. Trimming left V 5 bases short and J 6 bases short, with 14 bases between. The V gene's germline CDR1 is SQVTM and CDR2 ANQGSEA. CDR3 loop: CSVLGHHLEQYF. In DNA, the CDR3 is TGCAGCGTTTTGGGACACCACCTCGAGCAGTACTTC.

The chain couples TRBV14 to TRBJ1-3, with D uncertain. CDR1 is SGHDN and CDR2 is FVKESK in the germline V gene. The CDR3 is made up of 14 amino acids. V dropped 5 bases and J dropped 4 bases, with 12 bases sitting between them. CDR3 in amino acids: CASSKREGGNTIYF. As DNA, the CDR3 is TGTGCCAGCAGCAAAAGGGAAGGGGGAAACACCATATATTTT.

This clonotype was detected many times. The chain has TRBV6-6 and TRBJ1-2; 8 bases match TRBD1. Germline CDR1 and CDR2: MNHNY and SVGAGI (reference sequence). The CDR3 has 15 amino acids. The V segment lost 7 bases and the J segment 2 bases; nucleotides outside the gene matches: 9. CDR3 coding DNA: TGTGCCAGCACCCACGGGGACAGGACAAACTATGGCTACACCTTC. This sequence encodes CASTHGDRTNYGYTF.

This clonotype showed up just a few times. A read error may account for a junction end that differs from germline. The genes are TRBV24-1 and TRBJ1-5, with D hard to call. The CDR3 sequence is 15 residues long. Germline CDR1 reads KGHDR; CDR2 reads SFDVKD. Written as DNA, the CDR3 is TGTGCCAGCAGTTCAGGACTGTTTAGCAATCAGCCCCAGCATTTT. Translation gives CASSSGLFSNQPQHF.

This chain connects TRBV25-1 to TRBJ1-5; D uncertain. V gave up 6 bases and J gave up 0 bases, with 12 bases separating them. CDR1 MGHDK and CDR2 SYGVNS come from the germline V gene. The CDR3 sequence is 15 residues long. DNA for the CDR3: TGTGCCAGCAGCCCTATAAGAGGTAGCAATCAGCCCCAGCATTTT. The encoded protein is CASSPIRGSNQPQHF.

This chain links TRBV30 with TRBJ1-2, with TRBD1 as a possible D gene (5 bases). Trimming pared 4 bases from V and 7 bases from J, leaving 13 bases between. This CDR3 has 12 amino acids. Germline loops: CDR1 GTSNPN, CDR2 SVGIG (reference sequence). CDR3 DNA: TGTGCCTGGACGGGACGAGGCTTTGGCTACACCTTC. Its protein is CAWTGRGFGYTF.